This T cell receptor (beta chain) was retrieved from a study of identical twins. Only healthy Caucasians were included as donors. A universal primer binding site was introduced by template switching. The final cDNA contained unique molecular identifiers. TCRdb itself ran the 5' RACE reads through MiXCR, one entry per CDR3 protein. The sample yields hundreds of thousands of distinct CDR3 sequences, more than 6.5% seen once. Study-level results: Alpha sequences out of frame and shared by twins had excess low generation probability. Weaker excess twin sharing was observed in beta out-of-frame sequences.

This clonotype has a handful of counts. What it binds is unknown. The same data also went into a second study, on yellow fever vaccine responses in identical twins.

The sample was PBMCs. The receptor was derived from a young woman in good health.

The CDR3 is CASSQLIAGGYNEQFF. For the CDR3, the DNA is TGTGCCAGCAGCCAACTAATAGCGGGAGGATACAATGAGCAGTTCTTC. The genes are TRBV7-9 and TRBJ2-1; TRBD2 aligns across 10 bases. CDR3 size: 16 residues. Germline V CDR1 and CDR2: SEHNR, FQNEAQ (reference sequence). J gave up 4 bases and V 5 bases, and 8 bases lay outside the gene matches.